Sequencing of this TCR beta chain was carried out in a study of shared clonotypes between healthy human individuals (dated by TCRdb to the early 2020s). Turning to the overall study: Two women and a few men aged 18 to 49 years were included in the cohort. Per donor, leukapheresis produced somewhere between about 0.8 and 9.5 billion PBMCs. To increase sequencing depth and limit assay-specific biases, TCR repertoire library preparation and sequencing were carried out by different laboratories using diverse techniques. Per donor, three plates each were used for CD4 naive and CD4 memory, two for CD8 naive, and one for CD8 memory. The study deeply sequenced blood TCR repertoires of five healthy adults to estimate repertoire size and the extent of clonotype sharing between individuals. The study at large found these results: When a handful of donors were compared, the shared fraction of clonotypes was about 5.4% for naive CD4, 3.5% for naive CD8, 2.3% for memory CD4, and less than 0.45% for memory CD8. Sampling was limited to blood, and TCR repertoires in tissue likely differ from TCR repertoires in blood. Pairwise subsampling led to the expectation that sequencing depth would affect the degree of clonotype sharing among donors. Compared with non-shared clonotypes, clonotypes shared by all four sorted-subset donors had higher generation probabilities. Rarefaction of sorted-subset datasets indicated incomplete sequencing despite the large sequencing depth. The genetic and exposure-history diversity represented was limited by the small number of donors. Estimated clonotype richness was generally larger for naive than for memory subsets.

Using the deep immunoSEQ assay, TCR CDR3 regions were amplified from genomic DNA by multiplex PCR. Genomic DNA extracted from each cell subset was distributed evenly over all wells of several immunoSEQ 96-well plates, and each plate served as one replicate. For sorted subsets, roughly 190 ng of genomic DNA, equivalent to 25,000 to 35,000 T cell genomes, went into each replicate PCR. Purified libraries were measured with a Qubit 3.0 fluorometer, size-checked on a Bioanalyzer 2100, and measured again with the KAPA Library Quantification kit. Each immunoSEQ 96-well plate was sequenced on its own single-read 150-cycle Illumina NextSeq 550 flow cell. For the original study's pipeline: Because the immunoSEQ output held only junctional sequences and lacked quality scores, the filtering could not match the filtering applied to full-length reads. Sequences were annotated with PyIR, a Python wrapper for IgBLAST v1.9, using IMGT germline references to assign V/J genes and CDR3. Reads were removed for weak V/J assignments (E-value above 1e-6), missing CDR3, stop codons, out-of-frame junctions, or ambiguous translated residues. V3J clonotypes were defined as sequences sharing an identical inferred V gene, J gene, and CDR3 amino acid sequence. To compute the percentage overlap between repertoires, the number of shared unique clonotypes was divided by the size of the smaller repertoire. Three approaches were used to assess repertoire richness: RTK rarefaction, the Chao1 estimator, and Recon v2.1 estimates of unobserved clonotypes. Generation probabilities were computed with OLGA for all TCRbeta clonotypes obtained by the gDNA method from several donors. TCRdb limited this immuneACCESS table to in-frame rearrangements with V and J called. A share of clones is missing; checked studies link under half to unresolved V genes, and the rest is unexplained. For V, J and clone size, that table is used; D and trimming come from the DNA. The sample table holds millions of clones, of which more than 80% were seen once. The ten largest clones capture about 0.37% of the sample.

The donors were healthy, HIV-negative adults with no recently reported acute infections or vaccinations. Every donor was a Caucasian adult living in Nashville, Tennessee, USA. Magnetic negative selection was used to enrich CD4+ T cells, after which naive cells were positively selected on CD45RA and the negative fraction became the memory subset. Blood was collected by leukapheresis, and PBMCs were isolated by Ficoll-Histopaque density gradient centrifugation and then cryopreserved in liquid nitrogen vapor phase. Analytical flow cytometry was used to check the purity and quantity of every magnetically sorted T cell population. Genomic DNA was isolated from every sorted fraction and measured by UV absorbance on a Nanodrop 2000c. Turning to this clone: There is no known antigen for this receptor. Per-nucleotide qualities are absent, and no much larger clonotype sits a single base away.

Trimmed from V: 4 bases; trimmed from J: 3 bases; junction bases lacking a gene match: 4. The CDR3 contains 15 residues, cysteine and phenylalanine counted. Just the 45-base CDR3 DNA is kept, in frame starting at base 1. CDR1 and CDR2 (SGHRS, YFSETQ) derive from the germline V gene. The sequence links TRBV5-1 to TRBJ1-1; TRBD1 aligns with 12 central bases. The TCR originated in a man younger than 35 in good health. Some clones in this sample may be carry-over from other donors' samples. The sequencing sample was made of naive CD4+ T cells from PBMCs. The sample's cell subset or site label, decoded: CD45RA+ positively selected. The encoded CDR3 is CASSAGQGAYTEAFF. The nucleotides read TGCGCCAGCAGCGCGGGACAGGGGGCGTACACTGAAGCTTTCTTT.